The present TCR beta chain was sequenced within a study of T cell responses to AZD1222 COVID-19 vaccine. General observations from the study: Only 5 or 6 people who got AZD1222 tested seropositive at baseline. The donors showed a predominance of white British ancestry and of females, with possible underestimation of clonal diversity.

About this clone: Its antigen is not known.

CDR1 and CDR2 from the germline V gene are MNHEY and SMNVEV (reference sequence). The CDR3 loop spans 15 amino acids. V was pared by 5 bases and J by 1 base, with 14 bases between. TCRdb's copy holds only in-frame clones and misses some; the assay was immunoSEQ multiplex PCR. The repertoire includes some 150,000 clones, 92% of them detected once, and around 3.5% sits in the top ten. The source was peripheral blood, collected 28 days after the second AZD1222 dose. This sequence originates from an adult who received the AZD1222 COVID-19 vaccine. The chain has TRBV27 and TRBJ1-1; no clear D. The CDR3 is CASSMAAGWNTEAFF. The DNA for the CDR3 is TGTGCCAGCAGTATGGCCGCGGGGTGGAACACTGAAGCTTTCTTT.